This T cell receptor (beta chain) was observed in a study of T cell responses to AZD1222 COVID-19 vaccine. This CDR3 has 17 amino acids. The germline V gene has CDR1 SGHRS and CDR2 YFSETQ. With 0 bases clipped from V and 1 base from J, the junction kept 5 bases outside the gene matches. The data were produced by immunoSEQ multiplex PCR, yet TCRdb's version contains in-frame clones alone and is incomplete. The table records 160,000 or so clones, roughly 90% of them present only once. General observations from the study: Clonal diversity was possibly underestimated; the donors were predominantly white British and more often female. A rise in Spike-specific TCR breadth and depth followed two AZD1222 doses.

Worth noting for this clone: No antigen is known for it.

The TCR sequence derives from an adult who received the AZD1222 COVID-19 vaccine. The material was peripheral blood, obtained 28 days after the second AZD1222 dose. The chain links TRBV5-1 to TRBJ2-2, with TRBD2 matching 8 bases. CDR3 sequence (DNA): TGCGCCAGCAGCTTGGGACTAGCGCCCAAGAACACCGGGGAGCTGTTTTTT. It codes for CASSLGLAPKNTGELFF.